This paragraph reports one T cell receptor beta chain. What it binds is not known. V dropped 6 bases and J dropped 0 bases, with 21 bases sitting between them. Germline CDR1 is DFQATT and CDR2 is SNEGSKA (reference sequence). The CDR3 is 17 amino acids. Genomic DNA, the template, was used for profiling of the TCR beta VDJ and CDR3. Each CDR3 protein is one row after TCRdb ran MiXCR on the reads. The top ten clones hold about 1.2% of a sample with about 180,000 distinct CDR3 sequences, 40% to 50% of them seen once. This sample is drawn from a study of CD8+CD57+ T cells in acquired aplastic anemia. On the study more broadly: Isolated CD4+ and CD8+ cells, once sorted, yielded DNA averaging roughly 3.2 ug. Overall study results and limits: Significance was not reached for CD8+ Simpson's diversity between patients and controls.

Patients included in sequencing had previously demonstrated CD8+CD57+ cell expansion by flow cytometry. Each patient carried a diagnosis of severe acquired aplastic anemia. When blood sampling took place, the patients had received no therapy. Input material: sorted CD4+, CD8+, or CD8+CD57+ T cells (not recorded which) from PBMCs. The receptor was isolated from a human donor with aplastic anemia. The rearrangement links TRBV20-1 to TRBJ2-4; perhaps TRBD2 as D (6 bases). Here the CDR3 reads CSAAWLANDIAKNIQYF. In nucleotides, the CDR3 is TGCAGTGCAGCGTGGCTAGCGAACGATATAGCCAAAAACATTCAGTACTTC.